Below, 9 T cell receptor beta chains from the same sample are listed, as sequenced in a study of cytomegalovirus exposure and HLA in healthy donors. Using immunoSEQ multiplex PCR, the repertoire was profiled, and TCRdb retains in-frame clones only, with some absent. Of under 250,000 clones in the sample, roughly three quarters were seen once. Sequences were obtained from PBMCs. These receptors were collected from a woman in her thirties in good health and CMV-seronegative.

This clone was seen a few times. This chain's CDR3 is CASSVRGRTMNTEAFF. The CDR3 region has the DNA TGTGCCAGTAGTGTAAGGGGCCGGACAATGAACACTGAAGCTTTCTTT. This rearrangement joins TRBV19 to TRBJ1-1; maybe TRBD1 (5 bases). V was clipped by 5 bases and J by 0 bases, with 16 bases between them. CDR3 length: 16 residues. The germline V gene has CDR1 LNHDA and CDR2 SQIVND (reference sequence).

The J gene is TRBJ2-3, the V gene TRBV7-6; 9 bases match TRBD2. This CDR3 contains 14 residues. The V gene's germline CDR1 is SGHVS and CDR2 FNYEAQ. Losses at the gene ends were 5 bases for V and 5 bases for J; bases not matched to a gene: 5. CDR3 region: CASSPSGARDTQYF. In DNA form, the CDR3 reads TGTGCCAGCAGCCCTAGCGGGGCCAGAGATACGCAGTATTTT.

The genes are TRBV4-2 and TRBJ1-2; 12 nucleotides align to TRBD1. The germline gives CDR1 LGHNA, CDR2 YNFKEQ. J gave up 4 bases and V 10 bases, and 16 bases lay outside the gene matches. This CDR3 comprises 17 residues. The CDR3 DNA sequence: TGTGCCACCACAACACAAGGGGGACAGGGGGCATCCTATGGCTACACCTTC. This translates into CATTTQGGQGASYGYTF.

The chain is built from TRBV28 and TRBJ2-3; D is undetermined. CDR3 size: 15 residues. The V end was cut by 2 bases, the J end by 0 bases, with 9 bases between. The V gene's germline CDR1 is MDHEN and CDR2 SYDVKM. The CDR3 sequence: CASSLRVSSTDTQYF. As DNA, the CDR3 is TGTGCCAGCAGTTTAAGAGTTTCTAGCACAGATACGCAGTATTTT.

The rearrangement joins TRBV12-5 to TRBJ1-5; D call uncertain. The CDR3 runs to 14 residues. V dropped 6 bases and J dropped 1 base, with 10 bases sitting between them. CDR1 LGHNT and CDR2 FRNRAP come from the germline V gene. The CDR3 reads CASGPDLSNQPQHF. CDR3 DNA: TGTGCTAGTGGCCCGGACTTGAGCAATCAGCCCCAGCATTTT.

This clone has just a few counts. The chain employs TRBV6-1 and TRBJ1-6, with D possibly TRBD1 on 5 matching bases. Trimming removed 6 bases at V and 8 bases at J, with 8 bases between. The CDR3 is made up of 12 amino acids. The V gene's germline CDR1 is MNHNS and CDR2 SASEGT. CDR3 coding DNA: TGTGCCAGCAGGCAGGGCGATTCACCCCTCCACTTT. Its translation is CASRQGDSPLHF.

This sequence joins TRBV9 and TRBJ1-3, with 7 bases aligning to TRBD1. The CDR3 loop spans 14 amino acids. Germline values: CDR1 SGDLS, CDR2 YYNGEE. J gave up 8 bases and V 3 bases, and 8 bases lay outside the gene matches. CDR3 residues: CASSAIQGEDTIYF. DNA for the CDR3: TGTGCCAGCAGCGCAATCCAGGGGGAGGACACCATATATTTT.

The chain employs TRBV11-2 and TRBJ2-7; 10 nucleotides line up with TRBD1. The CDR3 totals 15 residues. V trimming: 5 bases; J trimming: 3 bases; junction bases outside the gene matches: 7. Germline CDR1 reads SGHAT; CDR2 reads FQNNGV. The CDR3 sequence: CASSKDRGLVYEQYF. DNA for the CDR3: TGTGCCAGCAGCAAAGACAGGGGGCTTGTCTACGAGCAGTACTTC.

This chain links TRBV28 with TRBJ2-2; 7 bases are a match to TRBD2. CDR1 and CDR2 from the germline V gene are MDHEN and SYDVKM. The CDR3 is 12 amino acids. V dropped 11 bases and J dropped 2; count of bases not matched to a gene: 2. The CDR3 region has the DNA TGTGCCGGGAGGGGAAACACCGGGGAGCTGTTTTTT. Translation: CAGRGNTGELFF.